The sequence of this T cell receptor beta chain was determined in a study of CD8 T cells in Susac syndrome. CD8+ and CD4+ blood T cells underwent TCR beta sequencing. The controls, all healthy donors, were matched for age and sex. RNA amounts of about 0.5 to 1 ug underwent reverse transcription with random hexamers. Amplification of the TCR beta CDR3 was carried out by immunoSEQ multiplex PCR, which spanned a total of 54 Vbeta and 13 Jbeta segments. TCRdb itself ran the immunoSEQ multiplex PCR reads through MiXCR, one entry per CDR3 protein. The table shows 180,000 or so distinct CDR3 sequences, with around 94% occurring only once. Trimming at V came to 8 bases and at J to 2 bases, leaving 1 base not matched to a gene. The germline CDR1 and CDR2 sequences are SNHLY and FYNNEI. This CDR3 contains 12 residues.

Sequencing input: CD4+ T cells from PBMCs. The origin of this receptor is a human donor in good health. The chain uses TRBV2 and TRBJ1-2, with 8 bases matching TRBD1. CDR3 protein: CASRTGNYGYTF. The CDR3 region has the DNA TGTGCCAGCCGGACAGGGAACTATGGCTACACCTTC.